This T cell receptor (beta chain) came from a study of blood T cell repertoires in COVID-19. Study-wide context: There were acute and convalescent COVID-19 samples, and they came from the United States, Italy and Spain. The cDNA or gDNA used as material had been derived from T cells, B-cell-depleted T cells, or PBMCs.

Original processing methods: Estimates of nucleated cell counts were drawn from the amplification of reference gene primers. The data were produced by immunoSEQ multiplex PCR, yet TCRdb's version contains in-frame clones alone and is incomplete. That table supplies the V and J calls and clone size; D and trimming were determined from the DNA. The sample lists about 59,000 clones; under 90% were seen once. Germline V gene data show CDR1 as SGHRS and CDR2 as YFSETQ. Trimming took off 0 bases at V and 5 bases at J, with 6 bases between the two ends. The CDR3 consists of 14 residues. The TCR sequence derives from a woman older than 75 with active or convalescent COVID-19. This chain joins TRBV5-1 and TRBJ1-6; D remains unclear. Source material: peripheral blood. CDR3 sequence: CASSLELDNSPLHF. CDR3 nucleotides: TGCGCCAGCAGCTTGGAGTTAGATAATTCACCCCTCCACTTT. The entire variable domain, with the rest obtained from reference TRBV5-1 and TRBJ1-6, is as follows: KAGVTQTPRYLIKTRGQQVTLSCSPISGHRSVSWYQQTPGQGLQFLFEYFSETQRNKGNFPGRFSGRQFSNSRSEMNVSTLELGDSALYLCASSLELDNSPLHFGNGTRLTVT.